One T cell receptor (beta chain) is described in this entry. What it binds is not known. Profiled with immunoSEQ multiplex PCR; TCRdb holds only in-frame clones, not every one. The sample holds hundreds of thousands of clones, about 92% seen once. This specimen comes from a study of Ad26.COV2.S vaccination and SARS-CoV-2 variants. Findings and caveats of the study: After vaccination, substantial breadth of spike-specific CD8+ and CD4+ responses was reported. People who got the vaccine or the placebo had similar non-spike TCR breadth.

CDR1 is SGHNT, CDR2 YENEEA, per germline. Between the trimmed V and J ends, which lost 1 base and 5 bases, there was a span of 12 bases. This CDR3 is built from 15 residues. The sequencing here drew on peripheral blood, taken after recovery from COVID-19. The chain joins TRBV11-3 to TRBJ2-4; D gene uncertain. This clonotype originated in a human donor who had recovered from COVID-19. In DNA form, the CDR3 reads TGTGCCAGCAGCTTAGGACGCGGATCTGAAAACATTCAGTACTTC. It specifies CASSLGRGSENIQYF.